These 17 T cell receptor beta chains came from one sample sequenced in a study of a mutant IDH1 vaccine in newly diagnosed glioma. Some clones are missing from TCRdb's copy, which holds only in-frame ones; the method was immunoSEQ multiplex PCR. The sample records about 20,000 clones, roughly 86% being singletons. Their target antigens are unknown. The time point was: week 23, last vaccination. Doses consisted of 300 ug of mutant IDH1 20-mer peptide each, paired with topical imiquimod. This specimen consisted of PBMCs, obtained from a glioma patient whose treatment included an IDH1 peptide vaccine. The receptors stem from a man under 40 with glioma.

The V and J genes are TRBV7-8 and TRBJ1-2, with 10 bases matching TRBD1. With V trimmed by 5 bases and J by 6 bases, 6 bases remained unmatched. The CDR3 length is 14 residues. Germline CDR1 SGHVS, CDR2 FQNEAQ. The CDR3 here is CASSLGQGHNGYTF. CDR3 coding DNA: TGTGCCAGCAGCCTGGGACAGGGGCACAATGGCTACACCTTC.

This chain joins TRBV4-2 and TRBJ1-1; D not resolved. The V gene lost 0 bases and the J gene lost 7 bases, with 12 bases spanning the gap. This CDR3 spans 14 amino acids. Germline CDR1 is LGHNA and CDR2 is YNFKEQ. DNA of the CDR3: TGTGCCAGCAGCCAAGATTTTAGGGAAGGTGAAGCTTTCTTT. As protein: CASSQDFREGEAFF.

The chain is built from TRBV19 and TRBJ2-1; no reliable D call. The V and J ends lost 1 base and 3 bases respectively, with 7 bases between them. The CDR3 contains 14 residues. The germline V gene has CDR1 LNHDA and CDR2 SQIVND (reference sequence). The CDR3 loop is CASSIVTGYNEQFF. The CDR3 coding sequence is TGTGCCAGTAGTATAGTTACGGGCTACAATGAGCAGTTCTTC.

This clone has a handful of counts. V is TRBV27 and J is TRBJ1-1; D is possibly TRBD1 (5 bases). Between the trimmed V and J ends, which lost 5 bases and 0 bases, there was a span of 16 bases. Looked up from germline, CDR1 is MNHEY and CDR2 is SMNVEV (reference sequence). This CDR3 is 16 amino acids long. The CDR3 nucleotides read TGTGCCAGCAGTGCCCCCCTGAGGGGCATGAACACTGAAGCTTTCTTT. Translating it yields CASSAPLRGMNTEAFF.

This chain connects TRBV6-5 to TRBJ1-2; a possible D gene is TRBD1 (5 bases). The CDR3 covers 16 residues. Trimming cost V 3 bases and J 3 bases, with 17 bases left between them. Germline-derived CDR1 and CDR2 are MNHEY and SVGAGI. The CDR3 sequence: CASSYQGNVRDYGYTF. CDR3 in DNA: TGTGCCAGCAGTTATCAGGGAAACGTACGGGACTATGGCTACACCTTC.

CDR3 DNA sequence: TGTGCCAGCAGTTTACTAGCGGGAGGACAAGAGACCCAGTACTTC. Encoded protein: CASSLLAGGQETQYF. V usage is TRBV6-1 and J usage is TRBJ2-5; 12 bases agree with TRBD2. The V gene's germline CDR1 is MNHNS and CDR2 SASEGT. The trim removed 5 bases at V and 2 bases at J, leaving 3 bases unmatched. The CDR3 has 15 amino acids.

The chain joins TRBV2 to TRBJ2-7, with D possibly TRBD2 on 6 matching bases. Germline loops: CDR1 SNHLY, CDR2 FYNNEI. Trimming took 1 base from V and 6 from J, leaving 13 bases between them. The CDR3 has 14 residues. DNA of the CDR3: TGTGCCAGCAGTGAAGGGGGAGGAATCCCCGAGCAGTACTTC. This sequence encodes CASSEGGGIPEQYF.

This chain uses TRBV29-1 with TRBJ1-2; no firm D call. CDR3 length equals 11 residues. Deletions cut 4 bases from V and 7 bases from J, with 10 bases between. Germline loops: CDR1 SQVTM, CDR2 ANQGSEA. CDR3 sequence (DNA): TGCAGCGTTGGTCTCGGGAGTGGCTACACCTTC. Translated, it gives CSVGLGSGYTF.

V gene TRBV20-1 combines with J gene TRBJ1-2; D is undetermined. Germline CDR1 DFQATT, CDR2 SNEGSKA (reference sequence). V dropped 1 base and J dropped 1 base, with 1 base sitting between them. CDR3 length equals 11 residues. The CDR3 sequence: CSARVNYGYTF. Written as DNA, the CDR3 is TGCAGTGCTAGAGTTAACTATGGCTACACCTTC.

The chain has TRBV5-4 and TRBJ2-4; 10 nucleotides align to TRBD1. Trimming at V came to 6 bases and at J to 8 bases, leaving 8 bases not matched to a gene. The V gene's germline CDR1 is SGHNT and CDR2 YYREEE (reference sequence). This CDR3 contains 14 residues. As DNA, the CDR3 is TGTGCCAGCACCCCCGAGACAGGGGGCGACATTCAGTACTTC. Protein sequence: CASTPETGGDIQYF.

The chain links TRBV6-5 to TRBJ2-7, with TRBD2 as a possible D gene (6 bases). The CDR3 extends over 15 amino acids. V lost 2 bases, J lost 0 bases, and 11 bases lay in between. The germline V gene has CDR1 MNHEY and CDR2 SVGAGI. DNA of the CDR3: TGTGCCAGCAGTTACGGGGGGACCGCCTCCTACGAGCAGTACTTC. This codes for CASSYGGTASYEQYF.

J is TRBJ2-5 and V is TRBV13, with unresolved D. Deletions cut 5 bases from V and 5 bases from J, with 15 bases between. Germline CDR1 is PRHDT and CDR2 is FYEKMQ (reference sequence). The CDR3 loop spans 14 amino acids. CDR3 coding DNA: TGTGCCAGCAGCCCGGATTTCGTCGGGGAGACCCAGTACTTC. As protein: CASSPDFVGETQYF.

In its sample, this clone was seen once. The rearrangement uses TRBV5-8 and TRBJ2-6; D is unresolved. The length of the CDR3 is 14 residues. V gave up 4 bases and J gave up 2 bases, with 7 bases separating them. Germline V gives CDR1 SGHTS, CDR2 YDEGEE. The CDR3 is CASSPRTGANVLTF. The CDR3 bases are TGTGCCAGCAGCCCCCGGACTGGGGCCAACGTCCTGACTTTC.

The chain joins TRBV7-6 to TRBJ2-7, with unresolved D. The CDR3 is made up of 15 amino acids. Germline V CDR1 and CDR2: SGHVS, FNYEAQ. V dropped 1 base and J dropped 1 base, with 11 bases sitting between them. The CDR3 reads CASSLEGVPSYEQYF. The CDR3 DNA sequence: TGTGCCAGCAGCTTAGAAGGCGTCCCTTCCTACGAGCAGTACTTC. Complete variable domain (other parts from reference TRBV7-6 and TRBJ2-7): GAGVSQSPRYKVTKRGQDVALRCDPISGHVSLYWYRQALGQGPEFLTYFNYEAQQDKSGLPNDRFSAERPEGSISTLTIQRTEQRDSAMYRCASSLEGVPSYEQYFGPGTRLTVT.

The rearrangement uses TRBV29-1 and TRBJ1-4; D not resolved. This CDR3 contains 14 residues. Germline assignment: CDR1 SQVTM and CDR2 ANQGSEA. V shed 1 base and J shed 7 bases, with 13 bases lying between them. As DNA, the CDR3 is TGCAGCGTTGAAGTTGGGAGGGAAGGTGAAAAACTGTTTTTT. Protein: CSVEVGREGEKLFF. Full variable domain (missing parts from reference TRBV29-1 and TRBJ1-4): SAVISQKPSRDICQRGTSLTIQCQVDSQVTMMFWYRQQPGQSLTLIATANQGSEATYESGFVIDKFPISRPNLTFSTLTVSNMSPEDSSIYLCSVEVGREGEKLFFGSGTQLSVL.

This clone was picked up a small number of times. CDR3 in DNA: TGTGCCATCAGTGAGAAAGATGGCAGCTTAAACACTGAAGCTTTCTTT. Translation: CAISEKDGSLNTEAFF. The chain employs TRBV10-3 and TRBJ1-1, with no clear D. The germline CDR1 and CDR2 sequences are ENHRY and SYGVKD. The CDR3 is 16 amino acids. V was pared by 2 bases and J by 2 bases, with 15 bases between.

The CDR3, as DNA: TGTGCCAGCAGTGGGTCATGGCAGGAAAACTATGGCTACACCTTC. Translated, it gives CASSGSWQENYGYTF. The chain couples TRBV25-1 to TRBJ1-2; D unresolved. Between the trimmed V and J ends, which lost 4 bases and 2 bases, there was a span of 14 bases. Germline CDR1 is MGHDK and CDR2 is SYGVNS. This CDR3 is 15 amino acids long.